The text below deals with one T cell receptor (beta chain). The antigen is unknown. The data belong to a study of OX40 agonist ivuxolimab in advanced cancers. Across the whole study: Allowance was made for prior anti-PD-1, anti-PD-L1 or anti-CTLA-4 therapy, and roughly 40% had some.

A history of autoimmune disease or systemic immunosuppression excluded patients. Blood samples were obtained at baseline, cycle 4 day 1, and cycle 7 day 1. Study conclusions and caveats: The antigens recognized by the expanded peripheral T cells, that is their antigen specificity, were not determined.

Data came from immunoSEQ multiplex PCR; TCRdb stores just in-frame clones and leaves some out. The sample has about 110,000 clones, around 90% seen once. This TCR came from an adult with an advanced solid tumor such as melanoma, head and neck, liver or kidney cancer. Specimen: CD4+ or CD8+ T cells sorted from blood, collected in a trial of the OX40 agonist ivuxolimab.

For the CDR3, the DNA is TGTGCCAGCAGGGGAATCGGACAGGCCTACGAGCAGTACTTC. It codes for CASRGIGQAYEQYF. The V call is TRBV6-6, the J call TRBJ2-7, with 7 bases matching TRBD1. The germline V gene encodes CDR1 MNHNY and CDR2 SVGAGI (reference sequence). J gave up 2 bases and V 6 bases, and 7 bases lay outside the gene matches. The CDR3 has 14 amino acids.